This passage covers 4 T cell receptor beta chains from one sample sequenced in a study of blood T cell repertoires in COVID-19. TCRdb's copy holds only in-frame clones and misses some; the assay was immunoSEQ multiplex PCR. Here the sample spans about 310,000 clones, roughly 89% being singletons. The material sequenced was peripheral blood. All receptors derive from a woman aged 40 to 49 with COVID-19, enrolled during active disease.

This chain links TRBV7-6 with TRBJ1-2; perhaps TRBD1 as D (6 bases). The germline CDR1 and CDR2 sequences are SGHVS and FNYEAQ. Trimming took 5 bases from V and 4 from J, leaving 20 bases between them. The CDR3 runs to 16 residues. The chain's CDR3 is CASSTSPQQGSYGYTF. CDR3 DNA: TGTGCCAGCAGCACAAGCCCCCAACAGGGTTCCTATGGCTACACCTTC.

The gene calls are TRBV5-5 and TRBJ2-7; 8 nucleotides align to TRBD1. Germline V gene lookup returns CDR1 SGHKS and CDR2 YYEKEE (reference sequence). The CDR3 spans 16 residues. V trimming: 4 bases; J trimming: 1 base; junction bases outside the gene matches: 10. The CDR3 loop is CASSTSGTGPSYEQYF. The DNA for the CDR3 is TGTGCCAGCAGCACATCCGGGACAGGTCCTTCCTACGAGCAGTACTTC.

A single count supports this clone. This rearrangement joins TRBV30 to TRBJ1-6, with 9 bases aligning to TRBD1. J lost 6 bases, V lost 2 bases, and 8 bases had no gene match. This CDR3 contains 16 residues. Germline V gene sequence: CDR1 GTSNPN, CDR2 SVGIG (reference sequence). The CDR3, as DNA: TGTGCCTGGAGTCCGGGACAGGGAGTCGGTAATTCACCCCTCCACTTT. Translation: CAWSPGQGVGNSPLHF.

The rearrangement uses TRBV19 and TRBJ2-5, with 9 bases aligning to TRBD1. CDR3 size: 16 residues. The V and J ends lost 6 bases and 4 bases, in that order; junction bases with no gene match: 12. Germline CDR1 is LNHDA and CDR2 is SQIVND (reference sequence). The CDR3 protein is CASSLGRDRERETQYF. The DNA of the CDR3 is TGTGCCAGTAGCTTAGGGCGGGACAGGGAACGAGAGACCCAGTACTTC. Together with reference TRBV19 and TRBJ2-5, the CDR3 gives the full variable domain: DGGITQSPKYLFRKEGQNVTLSCEQNLNHDAMYWYRQDPGQGLRLIYYSQIVNDFQKGDIAEGYSVSREKKESFPLTVTSAQKNPTAFYLCASSLGRDRERETQYFGPGTRLLVL.